These 11 T cell receptor beta chains were all obtained from the same sample, sequenced in a study of cytomegalovirus exposure and HLA in healthy donors. The PCR made use of 60 Vbeta and 13 Jbeta primers. Assay: immunoSEQ multiplex PCR; the TCRdb copy retains only in-frame clones and omits some. This sample has about 150,000 clones, with 70% to 80% found just once. Sequenced: PBMCs. The origin of the receptors is a woman in her 30s in good health and CMV-seropositive.

For the CDR3, the DNA is TGTGCCAGCAGCTTAGGGGGGGGTGAAGCTTTCTTT. Translating it yields CASSLGGGEAFF. The rearrangement joins TRBV7-9 to TRBJ1-1; possible D gene TRBD1, 5 bases. CDR3 size: 12 residues. CDR1 and CDR2 (germline): SEHNR, FQNEAQ (reference sequence). V was shortened by 1 base and J by 7 bases, with 7 bases between the two germline ends. The entire variable domain, with the rest obtained from reference TRBV7-9 and TRBJ1-1, is as follows: DTGVSQNPRHKITKRGQNVTFRCDPISEHNRLYWYRQTLGQGPEFLTYFQNEAQLEKSRLLSDRFSAERPKGSFSTLEIQRTEQGDSAMYLCASSLGGGEAFFGQGTRLTVV.

This rearrangement joins TRBV19 to TRBJ2-3; D is possibly TRBD2 (6 bases). With 6 bases removed from V and 1 base from J, the gap between germline ends came to 14 bases. CDR1 is LNHDA and CDR2 is SQIVND in the germline V gene (reference sequence). This CDR3 is built from 15 residues. CDR3 sequence (DNA): TGTGCCAGTAGCCCGAGGCGGGATCGCACAGATACGCAGTATTTT. Residues: CASSPRRDRTDTQYF.

V is TRBV5-1 and J is TRBJ2-1, with 8 bases identical to TRBD2. After removal of 4 bases from V and 10 bases from J, the junction contained 16 bases not matched to a gene. The CDR3 is made up of 16 amino acids. Germline CDR1 reads SGHRS; CDR2 reads YFSETQ. Here the CDR3 DNA reads TGCGCCAGCAGCAAGGGACTAGGATCGTCTATGGGCGAGCAGTTCTTC. The encoded protein is CASSKGLGSSMGEQFF.

This rearrangement joins TRBV19 to TRBJ1-5; 10 positions match TRBD1. Per the germline V gene, CDR1 is LNHDA and CDR2 is SQIVND (reference sequence). Trimming removed 7 bases from V and 5 bases from J; junction bases left unmatched: 20. The CDR3 spans 19 residues. The CDR3 DNA reads as TGTGCCAGTACCCTAAGGGGGCCCCGGACAGGGGGGAGTTATCAGCCCCAGCATTTT. It yields the protein CASTLRGPRTGGSYQPQHF.

V and J are TRBV30 and TRBJ1-4, with unresolved D. The CDR3 has 13 amino acids. Germline CDR1 GTSNPN, CDR2 SVGIG (reference sequence). V lost 6 bases and J 0 bases, leaving 8 bases between the germline ends. CDR3 nucleotides: TGTGCCTGCGACCAGGCAACTAATGAAAAACTGTTTTTT. As protein: CACDQATNEKLFF.

The chain's CDR3 is CASSISGDSNQPQHF. The CDR3, as DNA: TGTGCCAGCAGTATTTCAGGGGATAGCAATCAGCCCCAGCATTTT. The chain employs TRBV2 and TRBJ1-5; perhaps TRBD1 as D (6 bases). V was clipped by 5 bases and J by 0 bases, with 11 bases between them. The CDR3 totals 15 residues. Germline V gives CDR1 SNHLY, CDR2 FYNNEI.

The chain has TRBV6-5 and TRBJ1-5; 7 bases line up with TRBD1. The CDR3 has 13 amino acids. Per germline, CDR1 MNHEY and CDR2 SVGAGI. With 7 bases clipped from V and 3 bases from J, the junction kept 3 bases outside the gene matches. This chain's CDR3 is CASTGGNNQPQHF. CDR3 nucleotide sequence: TGTGCCAGCACAGGGGGTAACAATCAGCCCCAGCATTTT.

Details on this clone: Other DNA sequences of this sample code for an identical CDR3. V is TRBV27 and J is TRBJ2-1; D is possibly TRBD1 (6 bases). Germline V gene lookup returns CDR1 MNHEY and CDR2 SMNVEV (reference sequence). V was trimmed by 2 bases and J by 11 bases, leaving 10 bases between them. The CDR3 is 12 residues long. DNA of the CDR3: TGTGCCAGCAGTTTAAGAGGGACACAGCAGTTCTTC. Amino acids: CASSLRGTQQFF.

The chain has TRBV4-1 and TRBJ1-2; D is undetermined. Germline V gives CDR1 MGHRA, CDR2 YSYEKL. The V end was cut by 0 bases, the J end by 0 bases, with 17 bases between. This CDR3 comprises 18 residues. The CDR3 sequence is CASSQELRIFGANYGYTF. CDR3 sequence (DNA): TGCGCCAGCAGCCAAGAGCTCAGGATTTTCGGGGCTAACTATGGCTACACCTTC.

This chain joins TRBV11-2 and TRBJ2-1; TRBD2 might be the D (5 bases). Germline-derived CDR1 and CDR2 are SGHAT and FQNNGV. The CDR3 spans 15 residues. V was clipped by 6 bases and J by 0 bases, with 12 bases between them. CDR3 in DNA: TGTGCCAGCAGACTAGACTCCAACTCCTACAATGAGCAGTTCTTC. Amino acids: CASRLDSNSYNEQFF.

There are a few counts of this clone. The chain has TRBV6-6 and TRBJ1-4; D is perhaps TRBD1 (6 bases). The V and J ends lost 4 bases and 7 bases respectively, with 16 bases between them. The CDR3 runs 15 residues. Germline CDR1 MNHNY, CDR2 SVGAGI (reference sequence). The CDR3 loop is CASSLIDRPSEKLFF. In nucleotides, the CDR3 is TGTGCCAGCAGTTTGATCGACAGGCCAAGTGAAAAACTGTTTTTT.